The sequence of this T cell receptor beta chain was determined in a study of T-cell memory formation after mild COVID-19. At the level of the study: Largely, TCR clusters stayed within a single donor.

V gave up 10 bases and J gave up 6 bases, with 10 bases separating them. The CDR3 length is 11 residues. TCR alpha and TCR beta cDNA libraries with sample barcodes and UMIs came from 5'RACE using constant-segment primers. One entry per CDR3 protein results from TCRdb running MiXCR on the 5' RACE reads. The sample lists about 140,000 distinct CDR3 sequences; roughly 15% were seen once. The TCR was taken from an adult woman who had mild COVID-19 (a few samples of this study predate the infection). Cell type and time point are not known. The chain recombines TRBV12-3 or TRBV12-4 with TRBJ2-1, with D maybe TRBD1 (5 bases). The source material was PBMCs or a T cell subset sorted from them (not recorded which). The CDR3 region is CAIREGNEQFF. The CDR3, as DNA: TGTGCCATCAGGGAAGGCAATGAGCAGTTCTTC.